Below are 5 T cell receptor beta chains sequenced from a single sample in a study of T cell repertoires in aging, cancer and after chemotherapy (dated by TCRdb to the late 2010s). TCR beta rearrangements were amplified from genomic DNA isolated from peripheral blood, not from sorted cells or RNA. The instrument given in TCRdb is Illumina MiSeq. Rearranged TRB sequences spanning V, D and J segments were amplified by multiplex touch-down PCR using a mixed TRB-A/B primer pool. The public reads were reanalyzed by TCRdb: fastp trimming at Q25, MiXCR alignment, in-frame beta chains only. Records with the same CDR3 protein are collapsed into one entry carrying the most frequent genes and DNA. Here the sample has about 4,200 distinct CDR3 sequences; over 25% occur a single time. The biggest ten clones account for 33% of the sample. The sample taken for sequencing was blood. Source of these receptors: a human donor with a blood cancer.

This clonotype qualifies as medium-sized (0.01 to 0.1%). The chain has TRBV6-1 and TRBJ2-3, with a tentative D call TRBD2 (5 bases). This CDR3 is built from 12 residues. The V end lost 3 bases, the J end lost 9 bases, and 10 bases lay between the germline ends. CDR1 MNHNS and CDR2 SASEGT come from the germline V gene. The CDR3 nucleotides are TGTGCCAGCAGTGATATGGAGGACACGCAGTATTTT. This translates into CASSDMEDTQYF.

V and J are TRBV7-9 and TRBJ1-1, with 9 bases that match TRBD1. The CDR3 runs 16 residues. Germline CDR1 SEHNR, CDR2 FQNEAQ (reference sequence). Trimming took 0 bases from V and 4 from J; bases not matched to a gene: 6. Here the CDR3 DNA reads TGTGCCAGCAGCTTAGCACAGACAGGGGGAAGCACTGAAGCTTTCTTT. It is translated as CASSLAQTGGSTEAFF.

This clonotype is deemed medium-sized. This chain connects TRBV27 to TRBJ2-2; the match to TRBD1 covers 7 bases. V gave up 7 bases and J gave up 5 bases; unmatched junction bases: 7. This CDR3 has 14 residues. In germline, CDR1 is MNHEY, CDR2 SMNVEV (reference sequence). CDR3 bases: TGTGCCAGCATCGGGACAGCGAGGACCGGGGAGCTGTTTTTT. Translated, it gives CASIGTARTGELFF.

This chain connects TRBV7-9 to TRBJ2-1, with no clear D. Germline V lookup: CDR1 SEHNR, CDR2 FQNEAQ (reference sequence). The CDR3 sequence is 15 residues long. V lost 4 bases to trimming and J lost 3 bases, with 13 bases between them. The CDR3 DNA is TGTGCCAGCAGCTCCTCCAGCAGTTACTACAATGAGCAGTTCTTC. Translating it yields CASSSSSSYYNEQFF.

This sequence joins TRBV28 and TRBJ2-7, with TRBD2 matching 11 bases. CDR1 is MDHEN and CDR2 is SYDVKM in the germline V gene. CDR3 length equals 16 residues. The ends lost 6 bases at V and 0 bases at J; junction bases unmatched: 7. DNA for the CDR3: TGTGCCAGCAGCCACGGGACTAGCGGCTCCTCCTACGAGCAGTACTTC. Its translation: CASSHGTSGSSYEQYF.